Reported below is one T cell receptor beta chain. Its antigen is unidentified. The sample originates from a study of identical twins. General observations from the study: Less excess twin sharing appeared in beta out-of-frame sequences. The abundant beta clonotypes from cord blood had fewer insertions, and memory repertoires had none of this. Where out-of-frame alpha sequences were twin-shared, they showed excess low generation probability.

TCRdb processed the 5' RACE reads anew with MiXCR; each CDR3 protein has one entry. This table has approximately 410,000 distinct CDR3 sequences, less than 20% appearing once. The specimen was naive T cells sorted from blood. This TCR was recovered from a man aged 45 to 65 in good health.

The DNA for the CDR3 is TGTGCCAGCATGCCAAATTTCTCTGGGGCCAACGTCCTGACTTTC. This translates into CASMPNFSGANVLTF. The chain links TRBV6-1 to TRBJ2-6; D not resolved. V was clipped by 7 bases and J by 0 bases, with 10 bases between them. This CDR3 comprises 15 residues. CDR1 is MNHNS, CDR2 SASEGT, per germline.